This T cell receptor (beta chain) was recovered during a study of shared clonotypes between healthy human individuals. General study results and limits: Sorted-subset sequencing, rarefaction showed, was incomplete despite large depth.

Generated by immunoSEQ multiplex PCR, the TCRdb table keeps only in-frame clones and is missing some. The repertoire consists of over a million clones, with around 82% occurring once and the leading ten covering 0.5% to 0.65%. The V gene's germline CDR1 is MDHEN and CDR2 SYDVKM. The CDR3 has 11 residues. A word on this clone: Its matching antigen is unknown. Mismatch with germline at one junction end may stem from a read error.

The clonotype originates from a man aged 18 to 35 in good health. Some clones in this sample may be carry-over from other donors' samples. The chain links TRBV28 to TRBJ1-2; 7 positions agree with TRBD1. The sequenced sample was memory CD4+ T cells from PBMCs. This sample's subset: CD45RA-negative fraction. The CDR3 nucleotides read TGTGCCAGCAGTCTCATCGACAGGGTCGACTTC. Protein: CASSLIDRVDF.